This T cell receptor beta chain was captured in a study of CD8+ T cells in alopecia areata. Extracted RNA was reverse transcribed, and the resulting cDNA served as sequencing template. Only in-frame clones appear in the TCRdb table, and some are missing; sequencing was by immunoSEQ multiplex PCR. The sample shows under 300,000 clones, about 60% of them seen only once. Treatment noted: oral pan-JAK inhibitor, 5-10 mg twice daily. V was shortened by 0 bases and J by 5 bases, with 10 bases between the two germline ends. The CDR3 loop spans 13 amino acids. Looked up from germline, CDR1 is GTSNPN and CDR2 is SVGIG (reference sequence).

This sequence joins TRBV30 and TRBJ2-5, with unresolved D. The starting material was CD4+ T cells sorted from blood, obtained between weeks 51 and 52, from a patient treated with tofacitinib. This sequence originates from a human donor with alopecia areata. CDR3 sequence reads: CAWSVLSRETQYF. The CDR3 DNA sequence: TGTGCCTGGAGTGTATTGAGTAGGGAGACCCAGTACTTC.